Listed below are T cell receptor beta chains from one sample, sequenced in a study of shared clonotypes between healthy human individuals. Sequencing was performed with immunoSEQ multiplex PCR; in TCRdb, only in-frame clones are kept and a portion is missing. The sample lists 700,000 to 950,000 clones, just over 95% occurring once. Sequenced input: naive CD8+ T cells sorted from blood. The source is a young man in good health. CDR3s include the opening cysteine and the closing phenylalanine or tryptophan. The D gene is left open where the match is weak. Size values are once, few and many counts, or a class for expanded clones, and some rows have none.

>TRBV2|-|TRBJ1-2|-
CASLTEGGYTF
TGTGCCAGCCTGACGGAGGGAGGCTACACCTTC
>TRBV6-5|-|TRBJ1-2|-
CASSYGLAPRDGYTF
TGTGCCAGCAGTTACGGTTTGGCTCCTCGGGATGGCTACACCTTC
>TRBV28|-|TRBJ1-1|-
CASSLGREAFF
TGTGCCAGCAGTTTGGGCAGGGAAGCTTTCTTT
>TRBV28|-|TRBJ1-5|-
CASNIIQGRQPQHF
TGTGCCAGCAATATTATACAGGGCAGACAGCCCCAGCATTTT
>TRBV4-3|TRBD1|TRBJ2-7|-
CASSQEQGLPYEQYF
TGCGCCAGCAGCCAGGAACAGGGGCTTCCCTACGAGCAGTACTTC
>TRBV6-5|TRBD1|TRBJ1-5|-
CASKGQGGQPQHF
TGTGCCAGCAAGGGACAGGGGGGTCAGCCCCAGCATTTT
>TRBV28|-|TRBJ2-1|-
CASSSTGLSSYNEQFF
TGTGCCAGCAGTTCGACCGGACTTAGCTCCTACAATGAGCAGTTCTTC
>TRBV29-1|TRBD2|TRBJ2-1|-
CSDGLAGESAFF
TGCAGCGATGGACTAGCGGGAGAGAGTGCGTTCTTC
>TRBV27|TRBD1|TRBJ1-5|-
CASRGTGANQPQHF
TGTGCCAGCAGAGGGACAGGTGCCAATCAGCCCCAGCATTTT
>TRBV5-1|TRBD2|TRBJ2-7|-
CASRDSGSSYEQYF
TGCGCCAGCAGAGATAGCGGGAGCTCCTACGAGCAGTACTTC
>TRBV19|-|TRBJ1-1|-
CASIQSFGRVEAFF
TGTGCCAGTATCCAGTCCTTCGGAAGGGTGGAAGCTTTCTTT
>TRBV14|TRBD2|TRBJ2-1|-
CASSRPGLAGVGEQFF
TGTGCCAGCAGCCGCCCGGGACTAGCGGGAGTAGGTGAGCAGTTCTTC
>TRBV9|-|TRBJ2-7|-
CASSVAGLPYEQYF
TGTGCCAGCAGCGTAGCAGGGTTACCCTACGAGCAGTACTTC
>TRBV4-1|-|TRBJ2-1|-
CASSQEKSYNEQFF
TGCGCCAGCAGCCAAGAAAAGAGCTACAATGAGCAGTTCTTC
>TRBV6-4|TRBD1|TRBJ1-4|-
CASSGRDSGNEKLFF
TGTGCCAGCAGTGGGAGGGACAGCGGAAATGAAAAACTGTTTTTT
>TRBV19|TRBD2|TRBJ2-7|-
CASRTSGSQEQYF
TGTGCCAGTAGGACTAGCGGGAGCCAGGAGCAGTACTTC
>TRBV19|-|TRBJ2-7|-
CASLEYGNYEQYF
TGTGCCAGTTTGGAGTATGGAAACTACGAGCAGTACTTC
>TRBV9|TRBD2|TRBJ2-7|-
CASSVAGTSYEQYF
TGTGCCAGCAGCGTAGCAGGGACTAGTTACGAGCAGTACTTC
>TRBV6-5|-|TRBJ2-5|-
CASRGRGLMRETQYF
TGTGCCAGCAGGGGGCGGGGTCTTATGAGGGAGACCCAGTACTTC
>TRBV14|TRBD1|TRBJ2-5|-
CASSQARGRETQYF
TGTGCCAGCAGCCAAGCCAGGGGGCGGGAGACCCAGTACTTC
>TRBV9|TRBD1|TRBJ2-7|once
CASSAGTGDSYEQYF
TGTGCCAGCAGCGCCGGGACAGGGGATTCTTACGAGCAGTACTTC
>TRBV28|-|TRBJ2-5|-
CASIPRGEGWMETQYF
TGTGCCAGCATCCCCCGTGGGGAAGGGTGGATGGAGACCCAGTACTTC
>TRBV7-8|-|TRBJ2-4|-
CASSYRSGLAKNIQYF
TGTGCCAGCAGTTATAGGAGCGGTCTAGCCAAAAACATTCAGTACTTC
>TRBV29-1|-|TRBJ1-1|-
CSFFSQGTEAFF
TGCAGCTTTTTCAGCCAGGGCACTGAAGCTTTCTTT
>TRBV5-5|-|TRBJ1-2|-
CASVNGGVGYTF
TGTGCCAGCGTCAACGGGGGAGTTGGCTACACCTTC
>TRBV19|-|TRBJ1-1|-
CASSIADTEAFF
TGTGCCAGTAGTATAGCGGACACTGAAGCTTTCTTT
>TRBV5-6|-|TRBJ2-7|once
CASSFTLEGPRQYF
TGTGCCAGCAGCTTCACCCTCGAGGGCCCGAGGCAGTACTTC
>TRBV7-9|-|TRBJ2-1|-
CASSLVSPKTDNEQFF
TGTGCCAGCAGCTTAGTAAGCCCGAAGACAGACAATGAGCAGTTCTTC
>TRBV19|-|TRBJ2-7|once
CASSIPATPYEQYF
TGTGCCAGTAGTATCCCAGCGACGCCCTACGAGCAGTACTTC
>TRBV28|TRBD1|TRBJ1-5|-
CASSFGGGPNQPQHF
TGTGCCAGCAGTTTTGGAGGGGGCCCCAATCAGCCCCAGCATTTT
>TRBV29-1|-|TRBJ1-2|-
CSVDEGGRFGYTF
TGCAGCGTTGATGAGGGGGGAAGATTTGGCTACACCTTC
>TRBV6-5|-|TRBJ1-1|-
CASSYSVGVAEAFF
TGTGCCAGCAGTTACTCGGTAGGGGTCGCTGAAGCTTTCTTT
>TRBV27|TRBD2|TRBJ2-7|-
CASSYLGLAGDPGYEQYF
TGTGCCAGCAGTTACCTGGGACTAGCGGGAGACCCTGGGTACGAGCAGTACTTC
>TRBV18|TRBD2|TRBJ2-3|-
CASSPRPGTSQPDTQYF
TGTGCCAGCTCACCACGTCCCGGGACTAGCCAGCCAGATACGCAGTATTTT
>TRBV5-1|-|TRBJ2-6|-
CASSLEFLESGANVLTF
TGCGCCAGCAGCTTGGAATTCTTGGAATCTGGGGCCAACGTCCTGACTTTC
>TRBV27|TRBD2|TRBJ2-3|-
CASTTSESTDTQYF
TGTGCCAGCACGACTAGCGAGAGCACAGATACGCAGTATTTT
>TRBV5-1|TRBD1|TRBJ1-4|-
CASSPGQVPNEKLFF
TGCGCCAGCAGCCCCGGACAGGTCCCTAATGAAAAACTGTTTTTT
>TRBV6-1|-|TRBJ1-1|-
CASSEHGQGNTEAFF
TGTGCCAGCAGTGAACACGGGCAGGGGAACACTGAAGCTTTCTTT
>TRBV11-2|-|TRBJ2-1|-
CASSLASGGPYYNEQFF
TGTGCCAGCAGCTTAGCTTCGGGCGGGCCCTACTACAATGAGCAGTTCTTC
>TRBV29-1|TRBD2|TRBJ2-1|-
CSVEVGLSGFYPNEQFF
TGCAGCGTTGAAGTAGGGCTTAGCGGGTTCTACCCCAATGAGCAGTTCTTC
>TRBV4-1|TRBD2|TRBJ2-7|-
CASSPQAGVRYEQYF
TGCGCCAGCAGCCCTCAGGCGGGAGTCAGATACGAGCAGTACTTC
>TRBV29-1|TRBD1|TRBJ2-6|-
CSVGTGLSGANVLTF
TGCAGCGTCGGGACAGGCCTTTCTGGGGCCAACGTCCTGACTTTC
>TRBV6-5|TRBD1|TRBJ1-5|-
CASSPHRGQPQHF
TGTGCCAGCAGCCCTCACAGGGGTCAGCCCCAGCATTTT
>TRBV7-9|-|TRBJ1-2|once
CASSSLWGYTF
TGTGCCAGCAGCTCCCTCTGGGGCTACACCTTC
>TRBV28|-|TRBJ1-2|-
CASSLWDRQNYGYTF
TGTGCCAGCAGTTTATGGGACCGACAGAACTATGGCTACACCTTC
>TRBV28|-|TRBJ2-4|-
CASSQIIIAKNIQYF
TGTGCCAGCAGTCAAATCATAATAGCCAAAAACATTCAGTACTTC
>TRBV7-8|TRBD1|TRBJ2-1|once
CASSDGQGRYNEQFF
TGTGCCAGCAGCGACGGACAGGGGAGATACAATGAGCAGTTCTTC
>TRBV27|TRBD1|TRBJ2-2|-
CASSPRQGTGELFF
TGTGCCAGCAGTCCTAGACAGGGGACCGGGGAGCTGTTTTTT
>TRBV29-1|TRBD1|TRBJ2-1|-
CSVKGIVRDREVNEQFF
TGCAGCGTCAAAGGGATAGTCCGGGACAGGGAGGTGAATGAGCAGTTCTTC
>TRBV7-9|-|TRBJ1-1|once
CASSLVGGMNTEAFF
TGTGCCAGCAGCTTAGTGGGGGGGATGAACACTGAAGCTTTCTTT
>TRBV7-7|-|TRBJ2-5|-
CASSLDRTLMETQYF
TGTGCCAGCAGCTTAGACAGGACGCTGATGGAGACCCAGTACTTC
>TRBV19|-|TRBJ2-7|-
CASSIRDGGYEQYF
TGTGCCAGTAGTATCCGGGACGGAGGCTACGAGCAGTACTTC
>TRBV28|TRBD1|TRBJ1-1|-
CASSGDRDVGATEAFF
TGTGCCAGCAGTGGGGACAGGGACGTAGGGGCCACTGAAGCTTTCTTT
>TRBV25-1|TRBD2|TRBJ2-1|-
CATSGLAGLNEQFF
TGTGCCACCTCGGGACTAGCGGGATTAAATGAGCAGTTCTTC
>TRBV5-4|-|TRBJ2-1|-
CASSLEYNEQFF
TGTGCCAGCAGCTTGGAATACAATGAGCAGTTCTTC
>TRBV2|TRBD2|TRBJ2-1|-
CASSEARTGGWFNEQFF
TGTGCCAGCAGTGAAGCGCGAACGGGAGGGTGGTTTAATGAGCAGTTCTTC
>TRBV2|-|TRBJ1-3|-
CASSERAAPNTIYF
TGTGCCAGCAGTGAAAGGGCAGCACCAAACACCATATATTTT
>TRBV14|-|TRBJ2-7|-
CASSQDPTVEQYF
TGTGCCAGCAGCCAAGATCCTACGGTCGAGCAGTACTTC